The 9 T cell receptor beta chains below were found in one sample sequenced in a study of T-cell memory formation after mild COVID-19 (dated by TCRdb to the early 2020s). Library preparation employed 5' RACE. Reads for this sample came from an Illumina NovaSeq 6000. TCRdb applied fastp at Q25 and MiXCR to the public reads, then kept only in-frame beta chains. Identical CDR3 protein sequences are pooled into one entry, listed with their most common genes and DNA. Present in this sample are nearly 110,000 distinct CDR3 sequences, 9.5% to 15% of which were seen just once. About 27% of the sample is held by the ten biggest clonotypes. Source material: PBMCs or a T cell subset sorted from them (not recorded which). Receptors were obtained from an adult woman who had mild COVID-19 (a few samples of this study predate the infection). The sample titles of this study are shuffled in the database, so cell type and time point are left out; the donor was told from shared clones.

V is TRBV20-1 and J is TRBJ1-5; 8 bases line up with TRBD1. CDR1 is DFQATT, CDR2 SNEGSKA, per germline (reference sequence). The CDR3 spans 14 residues. J was trimmed by 7 bases and V by 6 bases; bases with no gene match: 11. CDR3 amino acids: CSANTGGQGQPQHF. The CDR3 DNA is TGCAGTGCAAACACAGGGGGTCAAGGGCAGCCCCAGCATTTT.

The CDR3 is CASSPLGTEAFF. The CDR3 bases are TGTGCCAGCAGTCCCCTGGGTACTGAAGCTTTCTTT. The chain joins TRBV6-6 to TRBJ1-1; D not resolved. The CDR3 has 12 residues. V lost 5 bases to trimming and J lost 5 bases, with 9 bases between them. Germline lookup yields CDR1 MNHNY and CDR2 SVGAGI (reference sequence).

This chain links TRBV12-3 or TRBV12-4 with TRBJ2-1; 8 bases are shared with TRBD1. The CDR3 covers 18 residues. V trimming: 4 bases; J trimming: 5 bases; junction bases outside the gene matches: 16. DNA of the CDR3: TGTGCCAGCAGTTCCCCATCCCGCCCGGACAGGGTGGACAATGAGCAGTTCTTC. Residues: CASSSPSRPDRVDNEQFF.

The CDR3 protein is CASSQVSSGQGGYEQYF. The DNA of the CDR3 is TGTGCCAGCAGCCAAGTATCGTCGGGACAGGGGGGCTACGAGCAGTACTTC. The chain links TRBV4-2 to TRBJ2-7; 11 nucleotides line up with TRBD1. There are 17 residues in the CDR3. The germline V gene encodes CDR1 LGHNA and CDR2 YNFKEQ. Trimming removed 1 base from V and 3 bases from J; junction bases left unmatched: 8.

The chain links TRBV5-5 to TRBJ2-1; a possible D gene is TRBD2 (6 bases). Trimming pared 4 bases from V and 4 bases from J, leaving 18 bases between. CDR1 SGHKS and CDR2 YYEKEE come from the germline V gene (reference sequence). The CDR3 totals 16 residues. The chain's CDR3 is CASSPEGLARYNEQFF. CDR3 bases: TGTGCCAGCAGCCCCGAGGGGCTAGCGAGGTACAATGAGCAGTTCTTC.

The chain recombines TRBV9 with TRBJ2-1; the D call may be TRBD1 or TRBD2 (5 bases each). This CDR3 spans 15 amino acids. Germline V gives CDR1 SGDLS, CDR2 YYNGEE. Trimming left V 2 bases short and J 4 bases short, with 13 bases between. The CDR3 bases are TGTGCCAGCAGCGTCTCCGGGACCCCGTACAATGAGCAGTTCTTC. It is translated as CASSVSGTPYNEQFF. Full variable domain (missing parts from reference TRBV9 and TRBJ2-1): DSGVTQTPKHLITATGQRVTLRCSPRSGDLSVYWYQQSLDQGLQFLIQYYNGEERAKGNILERFSAQQFPDLHSELNLSSLELGDSALYFCASSVSGTPYNEQFFGPGTRLTVL.

This CDR3 reads CASSVEMGLAGGTDTQYF. The CDR3 DNA reads TGTGCCAGCAGCGTAGAAATGGGGCTAGCGGGAGGAACAGATACGCAGTATTTT. V gene TRBV9 combines with J gene TRBJ2-3; TRBD2 matches at 11 bases. The CDR3 runs 18 residues. Losses at the gene ends were 0 bases for V and 3 bases for J; bases not matched to a gene: 9. The germline gives CDR1 SGDLS, CDR2 YYNGEE.

This clonotype was picked up a small number of times. The chain couples TRBV13 to TRBJ2-7, with D perhaps TRBD2 (5 bases). V gave up 5 bases and J gave up 3 bases, with 17 bases separating them. The V gene's germline CDR1 is PRHDT and CDR2 FYEKMQ (reference sequence). The CDR3 covers 15 residues. CDR3 DNA sequence: TGTGCCAGCAGCCCGAGATACGGGAATCACTACGAGCAGTACTTC. This codes for CASSPRYGNHYEQYF. The variable domain in full, completed from reference TRBV13 and TRBJ2-7, reads AAGVIQSPRHLIKEKRETATLKCYPIPRHDTVYWYQQGPGQDPQFLISFYEKMQSDKGSIPDRFSAQQFSDYHSELNMSSLELGDSALYFCASSPRYGNHYEQYFGPGTRLTVT.

This clonotype was observed at least ten times. In nucleotides, the CDR3 is TGTGCCAGCAGCCCCAAAGACAGGCCTGCCTACAATGAGCAGTTCTTC. This sequence encodes CASSPKDRPAYNEQFF. The chain is built from TRBV7-6 and TRBJ2-1, with D perhaps TRBD1 (6 bases). Trimming took off 5 bases at V and 2 bases at J, with 16 bases between the two ends. The CDR3 has 16 amino acids. In germline, CDR1 is SGHVS, CDR2 FNYEAQ.